Following are 29 T cell receptor beta chains from one sample sequenced in a study of T cells in Graves' hyperthyroidism and ophthalmopathy. Researchers took RNA transcripts and amplified the TCR beta CDR3 regions from them. In the first-round RT-PCR of the TCR CDR3, the HTBI primer set was used. MiXCR, run by TCRdb on the multiplex PCR reads, gives a single entry per CDR3 protein. The table records hundreds of thousands of distinct CDR3 sequences, roughly 14% of them present only once. Sequencing was performed on blood. The receptor set was obtained from a woman under 30 with Graves' hyperthyroidism.

J is TRBJ2-5 and V is TRBV6-1; D gene uncertain. The ends were cut back, 4 bases at V and 2 bases at J, with 14 bases in the middle. Germline V lookup: CDR1 MNHNS, CDR2 SASEGT. This CDR3 contains 15 residues. The CDR3 nucleotides are TGTGCCAGCAGTGTGATGGTTGGGCGGCAAGAGACCCAGTACTTC. Translating it yields CASSVMVGRQETQYF.

This clonotype was detected only a few times. Germline and junction disagree at one end, which may indicate a read error. V and J are TRBV9 and TRBJ1-1, with D perhaps TRBD1 (6 bases). The CDR3 covers 13 residues. The germline V gene encodes CDR1 SGDLS and CDR2 YYNGEE. CDR3 in amino acids: CASSPTGNTGAFF. The DNA for the CDR3 is TGTGCCAGCAGCCCTACAGGGAACACTGGAGCTTTCTTT.

This clonotype was counted between two and nine times. The rearrangement uses TRBV4-2 and TRBJ1-5; TRBD1 matches 7 bases. The CDR3 is made up of 17 amino acids. Trimming removed 2 bases from V and 3 bases from J; junction bases left unmatched: 10. Germline CDR1 is LGHNA and CDR2 is YNFKEQ. CDR3 nucleotide sequence: TGTGCCAGCAGCCAAAACCGGGACAGAATTTACAATCAGCCCCAGCATTTT. Encoded protein: CASSQNRDRIYNQPQHF.

In this sample, this clonotype turned up many times. The CDR3 loop is CASSSQSDSYYGYTF. Here the CDR3 DNA reads TGTGCCAGCAGTTCCCAATCGGACAGTTACTATGGCTACACCTTC. The chain carries TRBV12-3 or TRBV12-4 and TRBJ1-2, with D possibly matching TRBD1 (6 bases). V lost 4 bases and J 3 bases, leaving 15 bases between the germline ends. The CDR3 sequence is 15 residues long.

This clonotype was detected ten times or more. The V gene is TRBV6-1, the J gene TRBJ2-1, with TRBD1 matching 12 bases. J was trimmed by 8 bases and V by 6 bases; bases with no gene match: 5. The CDR3 is made up of 14 amino acids. Germline CDR1 MNHNS, CDR2 SASEGT. The CDR3 region is CASSSGTGGDEQFF. The CDR3 region has the DNA TGTGCCAGCAGCTCCGGGACAGGGGGCGATGAGCAGTTCTTC.

This clonotype has ten or more counts. The chain is built from TRBV18 and TRBJ2-1; D unclear. Trimming stripped 2 bases from V and 8 bases from J, with 4 bases between. The CDR3 consists of 11 residues. Per germline, CDR1 KGHSH and CDR2 LQKENI. CDR3 in DNA: TGTGCCAGCTCACCAAAGCATGAGCAGTTCTTC. Its protein product is CASSPKHEQFF. Full variable domain (missing parts from reference TRBV18 and TRBJ2-1): NAGVMQNPRHLVRRRGQEARLRCSPMKGHSHVYWYRQLPEEGLKFMVYLQKENIIDESGMPKERFSAEFPKEGPSILRIQQVVRGDSAAYFCASSPKHEQFFGPGTRLTVL.

This clonotype was seen a single time. A clone one base away is much larger, so this may be a read error. The chain uses TRBV12-3 or TRBV12-4 and TRBJ1-1; the D is unclear. The CDR3 runs 13 residues. Written as DNA, the CDR3 is TGTGCCAGCAGTTTTATAGGGAACGCTGAAGCTTTCTTT. The encoded protein is CASSFIGNAEAFF.

The chain joins TRBV3-1 to TRBJ2-7; D possibly uses TRBD1 or TRBD2 (5 bases each). The germline CDR1 and CDR2 sequences are LGHDT and YNNKEL (reference sequence). The CDR3 is 13 amino acids. V lost 5 bases and J 6 bases, leaving 14 bases between the germline ends. The CDR3, as DNA: TGTGCCAGCAGCTACGTTGGGGGTGGCGAGCAGTACTTC. Translation gives CASSYVGGGEQYF.

This clonotype was picked up a small number of times. This chain joins TRBV6-1 and TRBJ1-5, with no clear D. This CDR3 is 16 amino acids long. The ends were cut back, 5 bases at V and 1 base at J, with 15 bases in the middle. The germline CDR1 and CDR2 sequences are MNHNS and SASEGT. CDR3 bases: TGTGCCAGCAGTCGTGGGCAGGTGGCGAGCAATCAGCCCCAGCATTTT. Its translation is CASSRGQVASNQPQHF.

This clonotype was seen at least ten times. This rearrangement joins TRBV5-1 to TRBJ2-2; D is unclear. The CDR3 has 15 residues. Germline CDR1 reads SGHRS; CDR2 reads YFSETQ. Trimming took off 2 bases at V and 4 bases at J, with 12 bases between the two ends. The CDR3 reads CASSLTALSTGELFF. DNA of the CDR3: TGCGCCAGCAGCTTAACCGCCCTCAGCACCGGGGAGCTGTTTTTT.

A remark on this clonotype: A read error may account for a junction end that differs from germline. The genes are TRBV6-2 or TRBV6-3 and TRBJ2-7, with D unresolved. This CDR3 is built from 14 residues. Per germline, CDR1 MNHEY and CDR2 SVGEGT. The CDR3: CASSLLTQTYGQYF. CDR3 in DNA: TGTGCCAGCAGTTTATTGACACAAACCTACGGGCAGTACTTC.

This clonotype was seen ten or more times. V and J are TRBV11-2 and TRBJ2-7; the D call may be TRBD1 or TRBD2 (7 bases each). Trimming removed 1 base from V and 1 base from J, with 11 bases in between. The CDR3 runs to 15 residues. Germline V gene lookup returns CDR1 SGHAT and CDR2 FQNNGV. The CDR3 nucleotides are TGTGCCAGCAGCTTAGGGGGGGGACAGTCCTACGAGCAGTACTTC. It specifies CASSLGGGQSYEQYF.

This clonotype has only a few counts. V is TRBV7-2 and J is TRBJ1-5; TRBD1 matches 8 bases. Germline values: CDR1 SGHTA, CDR2 FQGNSA. V lost 4 bases to trimming and J lost 7 bases; unmatched junction nucleotides: 3. CDR3 length equals 13 residues. In nucleotides, the CDR3 is TGTGCCAGCAGCTCGGACAGGGAACAGCCCCAGCATTTT. This codes for CASSSDREQPQHF.

This clonotype came up many times. V is TRBV11-3 and J is TRBJ2-3; D unclear. The CDR3 is 14 amino acids. The germline V gene encodes CDR1 SGHNT and CDR2 YENEEA. V dropped 6 bases and J dropped 3 bases, with 13 bases sitting between them. CDR3 amino acids: CASSFSLGTDTQYF. In nucleotides, the CDR3 is TGTGCCAGCAGTTTCTCACTGGGGACAGATACGCAGTATTTT.

This chain connects TRBV5-6 to TRBJ2-1, with D possibly being TRBD1 or TRBD2 (5 bases each). Germline V gene sequence: CDR1 SGHDT, CDR2 YYEEEE. Trimming took 1 base from V and 0 from J, leaving 11 bases between them. This CDR3 is 16 amino acids long. DNA of the CDR3: TGTGCCAGCAGCTTGAAGCAGAGGGGCTCCTACAATGAGCAGTTCTTC. This sequence encodes CASSLKQRGSYNEQFF.

This clonotype was picked up many times. This rearrangement joins TRBV7-3 to TRBJ2-5, with D possibly matching TRBD2 (5 bases). The CDR3 contains 14 residues. Trimming stripped 8 bases from V and 5 bases from J, with 18 bases between. Germline loops: CDR1 SGHTA, CDR2 FQGTGA. The CDR3 DNA sequence: TGTGCCAGCTCGGAAACTAGTTCCAGGGAGACCCAGTACTTC. This encodes CASSETSSRETQYF.

The chain has TRBV6-1 and TRBJ2-3, with unresolved D. The V end was cut by 4 bases, the J end by 2 bases, with 10 bases between. The CDR3 is made up of 14 amino acids. In germline, CDR1 is MNHNS, CDR2 SASEGT. This CDR3 reads CASSVGLNTDTQYF. The CDR3 DNA is TGTGCCAGCAGTGTTGGCCTTAACACAGATACGCAGTATTTT.

The sample holds a few counts of this clonotype. The rearrangement links TRBV5-1 to TRBJ2-2; perhaps TRBD2 as D (7 bases). CDR3 size: 16 residues. Germline V gives CDR1 SGHRS, CDR2 YFSETQ. V lost 4 bases and J 2 bases, leaving 15 bases between the germline ends. This CDR3 is CASSPGGLPNTGELFF. DNA of the CDR3: TGCGCCAGCAGCCCGGGGGGCCTACCCAACACCGGGGAGCTGTTTTTT.

V and J are TRBV5-6 and TRBJ1-4, with D tentatively TRBD1 (6 bases). The CDR3 has 20 amino acids. Trimming shortened V by 0 bases and J by 0 bases, and 21 bases separated the two germline ends. Germline CDR1 and CDR2: SGHDT and YYEEEE. Written as DNA, the CDR3 is TGTGCCAGCAGCTTGGGAGGGGACTCAATGGGGACATCAACTAATGAAAAACTGTTTTTT. Translation gives CASSLGGDSMGTSTNEKLFF. The whole variable domain, remainder taken from reference TRBV5-6 and TRBJ1-4, is DAGVTQSPTHLIKTRGQQVTLRCSPKSGHDTVSWYQQALGQGPQFIFQYYEEEERQRGNFPDRFSGHQFPNYSSELNVNALLLGDSALYLCASSLGGDSMGTSTNEKLFFGSGTQLSVL.

The chain has TRBV20-1 and TRBJ2-3; TRBD2 agrees at 11 bases. This CDR3 has 16 residues. J lost 4 bases, V lost 4 bases, and 10 bases had no gene match. The germline gives CDR1 DFQATT, CDR2 SNEGSKA (reference sequence). The CDR3 sequence: CSATGLSGRGSDTQYF. As DNA, the CDR3 is TGCAGTGCTACAGGTCTTAGCGGGAGGGGGTCAGATACGCAGTATTTT.

In this sample, this clonotype turned up many times. The V and J genes are TRBV6-6 and TRBJ2-7; 10 bases are a match to TRBD1. With V trimmed by 0 bases and J by 7 bases, 6 bases remained unmatched. Germline V CDR1 and CDR2: MNHNY, SVGAGI (reference sequence). This CDR3 comprises 15 residues. Here the CDR3 DNA reads TGTGCCAGCAGTTACTCGAGACAGGGGGCCAGGGAGCAGTACTTC. It is translated as CASSYSRQGAREQYF.

The chain joins TRBV28 to TRBJ2-1; 8 nucleotides agree with TRBD1. The V gene's germline CDR1 is MDHEN and CDR2 SYDVKM. The CDR3 runs to 13 residues. The V segment lost 10 bases and the J segment 8 bases; nucleotides outside the gene matches: 10. The CDR3 region has the DNA TGTGCCACCCAGGGGGCGCGTCGGGATGAGCAGTTCTTC. It specifies CATQGARRDEQFF.

This clonotype has ten or more counts. The V call is TRBV29-1, the J call TRBJ2-3; TRBD2 agrees at 9 bases. The V segment lost 5 bases and the J segment 4 bases; nucleotides outside the gene matches: 4. Germline V gives CDR1 SQVTM, CDR2 ANQGSEA. The CDR3 has 13 residues. The CDR3 sequence is CSVSAGGADTQYF. The CDR3 nucleotides read TGCAGCGTTTCCGCGGGAGGGGCAGATACGCAGTATTTT.

The chain recombines TRBV20-1 with TRBJ1-2; D is unresolved. V dropped 3 bases and J dropped 5 bases, with 16 bases sitting between them. In germline, CDR1 is DFQATT, CDR2 SNEGSKA (reference sequence). The CDR3 spans 14 residues. The CDR3 is CSASSDLVVYGYTF. The CDR3 nucleotides are TGCAGTGCTAGCTCGGACCTCGTCGTATATGGCTACACCTTC.

The table lists this clonotype with many counts. This chain links TRBV3-1 with TRBJ2-7, with D possibly TRBD2 on 6 matching bases. This CDR3 spans 14 amino acids. Germline loops: CDR1 LGHDT, CDR2 YNNKEL (reference sequence). Trimming shortened V by 4 bases and J by 3 bases, and 13 bases separated the two germline ends. In DNA form, the CDR3 reads TGTGCCAGCAGCCTTAGCGGAACTATCTACGAGCAGTACTTC. It yields the protein CASSLSGTIYEQYF.

The table lists this clonotype with many counts. The chain couples TRBV3-1 to TRBJ2-5; TRBD2 agrees at 10 bases. The CDR3 contains 18 residues. Germline V gene lookup returns CDR1 LGHDT and CDR2 YNNKEL (reference sequence). V lost 3 bases to trimming and J lost 5 bases; unmatched junction nucleotides: 15. The DNA for the CDR3 is TGTGCCAGCAGCCACCCCCCCCCGCTAGCGGGAGTCGGGGAGACCCAGTACTTC. Its protein product is CASSHPPPLAGVGETQYF.

This clonotype showed up just a few times. The genes are TRBV11-1 and TRBJ2-3; TRBD2 matches at 10 bases. Germline V lookup: CDR1 SGHAT, CDR2 FQDESV (reference sequence). V was pared by 5 bases and J by 1 base, with 3 bases of the junction left unmatched. CDR3 length: 15 amino acids. CDR3 loop: CASSKRGGGTDTQYF. The CDR3 region has the DNA TGTGCCAGCAGCAAGCGGGGGGGCGGCACAGATACGCAGTATTTT.

The V call is TRBV4-3, the J call TRBJ2-6, with 9 bases fitting TRBD1. In germline, CDR1 is LGHNA, CDR2 YSLEER. The CDR3 length is 18 residues. With 4 bases clipped from V and 2 bases from J, the junction kept 9 bases outside the gene matches. The CDR3 spells CASSPWGQGGTGANVLTF. The CDR3 DNA reads TGCGCCAGCAGCCCGTGGGGACAGGGTGGTACTGGGGCCAACGTCCTGACTTTC.

V and J are TRBV25-1 and TRBJ2-3, with D hard to call. Trimming stripped 4 bases from V and 10 bases from J, with 12 bases between. This CDR3 is built from 12 residues. In germline, CDR1 is MGHDK, CDR2 SYGVNS. CDR3 sequence: CASSGVAMAQYF. CDR3 coding DNA: TGTGCCAGCAGTGGGGTAGCAATGGCGCAGTATTTT.